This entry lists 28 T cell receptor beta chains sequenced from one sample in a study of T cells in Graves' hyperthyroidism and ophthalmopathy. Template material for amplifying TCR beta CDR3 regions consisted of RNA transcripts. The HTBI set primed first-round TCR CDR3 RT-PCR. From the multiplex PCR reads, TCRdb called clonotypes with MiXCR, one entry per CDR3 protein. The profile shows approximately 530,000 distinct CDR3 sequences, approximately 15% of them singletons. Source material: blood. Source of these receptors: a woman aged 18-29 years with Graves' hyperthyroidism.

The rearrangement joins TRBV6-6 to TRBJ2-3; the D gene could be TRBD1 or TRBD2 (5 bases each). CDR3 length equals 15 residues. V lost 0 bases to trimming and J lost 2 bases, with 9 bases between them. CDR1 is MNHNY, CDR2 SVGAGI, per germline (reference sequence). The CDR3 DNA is TGTGCCAGCAGTTACTCGGTGGGGGACACAGATACGCAGTATTTT. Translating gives CASSYSVGDTDTQYF.

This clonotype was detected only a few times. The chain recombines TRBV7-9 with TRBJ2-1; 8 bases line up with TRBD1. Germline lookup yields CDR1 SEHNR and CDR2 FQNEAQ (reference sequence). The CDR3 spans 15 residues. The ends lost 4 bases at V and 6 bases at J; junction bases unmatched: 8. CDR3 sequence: CASSSGQAKINEQFF. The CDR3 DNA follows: TGTGCCAGCAGCTCGGGACAGGCGAAGATCAATGAGCAGTTCTTC.

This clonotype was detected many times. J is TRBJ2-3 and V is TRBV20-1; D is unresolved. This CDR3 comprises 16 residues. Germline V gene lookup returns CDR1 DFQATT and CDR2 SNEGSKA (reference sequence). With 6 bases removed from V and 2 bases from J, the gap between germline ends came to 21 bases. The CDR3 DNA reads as TGCAGTGCCCCGTCGGACCGTCTCCAGATCACAGATACGCAGTATTTT. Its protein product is CSAPSDRLQITDTQYF.

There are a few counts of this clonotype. This CDR3 is CASSFGTVNTGELFF. The CDR3 bases are TGTGCCAGCAGTTTTGGGACAGTGAACACCGGGGAGCTGTTTTTT. The chain joins TRBV6-9 to TRBJ2-2; 7 bases line up with TRBD1. V was pared by 4 bases and J by 1 base, with 3 bases of the junction left unmatched. CDR1 and CDR2 (germline): MNHGY, SVAAGI. The CDR3 has 15 residues.

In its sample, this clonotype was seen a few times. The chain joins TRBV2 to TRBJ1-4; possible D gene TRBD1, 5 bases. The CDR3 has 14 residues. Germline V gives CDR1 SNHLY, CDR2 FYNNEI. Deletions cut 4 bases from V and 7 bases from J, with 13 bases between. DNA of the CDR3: TGTGCCAGCAGTGCCGAAAGGGGCATTGAAAAACTGTTTTTT. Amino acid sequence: CASSAERGIEKLFF.

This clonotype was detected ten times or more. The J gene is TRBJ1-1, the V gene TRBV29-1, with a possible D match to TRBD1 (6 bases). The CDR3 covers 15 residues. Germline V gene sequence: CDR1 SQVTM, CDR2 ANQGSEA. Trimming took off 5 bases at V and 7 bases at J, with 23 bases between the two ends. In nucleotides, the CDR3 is TGCAGCGTTACCACGACCGGCAGGGGAGGGGGTGAAGCTTTCTTT. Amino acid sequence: CSVTTTGRGGGEAFF.

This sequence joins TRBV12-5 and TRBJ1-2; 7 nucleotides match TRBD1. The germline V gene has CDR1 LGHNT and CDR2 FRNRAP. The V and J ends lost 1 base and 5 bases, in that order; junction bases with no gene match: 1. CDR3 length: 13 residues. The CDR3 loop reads CASGLGTGYGYTF. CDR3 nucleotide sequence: TGTGCTAGTGGTTTGGGGACAGGATATGGCTACACCTTC.

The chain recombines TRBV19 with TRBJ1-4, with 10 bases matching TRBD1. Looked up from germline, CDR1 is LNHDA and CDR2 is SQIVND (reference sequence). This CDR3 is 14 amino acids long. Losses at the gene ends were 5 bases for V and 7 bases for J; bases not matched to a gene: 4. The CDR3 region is CASSQTGGSEKLFF. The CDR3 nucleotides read TGTGCCAGTAGTCAGACAGGGGGCTCTGAAAAACTGTTTTTT.

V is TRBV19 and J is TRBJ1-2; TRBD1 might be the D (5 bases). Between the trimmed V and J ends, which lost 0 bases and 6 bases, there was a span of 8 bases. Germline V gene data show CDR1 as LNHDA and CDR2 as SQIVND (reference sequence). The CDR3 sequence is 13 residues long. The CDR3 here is CASSIEGANGYTF. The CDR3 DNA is TGTGCCAGTAGTATAGAAGGGGCGAATGGCTACACCTTC.

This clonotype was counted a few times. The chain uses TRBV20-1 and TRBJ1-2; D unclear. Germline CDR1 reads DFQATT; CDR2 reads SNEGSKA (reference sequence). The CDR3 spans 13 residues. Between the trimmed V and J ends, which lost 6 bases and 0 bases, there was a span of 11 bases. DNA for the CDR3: TGCAGTGCCCTCCACCATGCTAACTATGGCTACACCTTC. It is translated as CSALHHANYGYTF.

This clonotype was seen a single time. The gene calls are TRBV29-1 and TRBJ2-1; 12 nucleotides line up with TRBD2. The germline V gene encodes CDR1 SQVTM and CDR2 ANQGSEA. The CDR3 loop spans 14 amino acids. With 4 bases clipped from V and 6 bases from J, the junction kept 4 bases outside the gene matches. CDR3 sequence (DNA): TGCAGCGTTGCCATACTAGCGGGAGGCAATGAGCAGTTCTTC. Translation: CSVAILAGGNEQFF.

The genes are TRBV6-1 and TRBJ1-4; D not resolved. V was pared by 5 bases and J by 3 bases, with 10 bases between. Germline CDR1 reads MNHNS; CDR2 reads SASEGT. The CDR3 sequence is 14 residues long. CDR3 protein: CASSRRISNEKLFF. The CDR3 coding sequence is TGTGCCAGCAGTCGCAGGATTTCTAATGAAAAACTGTTTTTT.

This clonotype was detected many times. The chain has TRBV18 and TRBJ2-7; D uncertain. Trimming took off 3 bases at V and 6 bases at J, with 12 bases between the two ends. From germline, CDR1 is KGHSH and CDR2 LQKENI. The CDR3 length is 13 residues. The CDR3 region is CASSPLQTGEQYF. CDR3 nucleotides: TGTGCCAGCTCACCGTTGCAGACGGGCGAGCAGTACTTC.

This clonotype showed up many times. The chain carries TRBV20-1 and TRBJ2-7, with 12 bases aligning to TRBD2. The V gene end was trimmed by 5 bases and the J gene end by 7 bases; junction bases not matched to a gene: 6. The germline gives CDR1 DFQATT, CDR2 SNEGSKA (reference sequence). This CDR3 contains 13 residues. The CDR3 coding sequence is TGCAGTGCTGAGACTAGCGGGGGTTGGGAGCAGTACTTC. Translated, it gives CSAETSGGWEQYF.

In nucleotides, the CDR3 is TGTGCCAGCCAGGTTTCGGGAAATGAAAAACTGTTTTTT. Its translation is CASQVSGNEKLFF. The chain links TRBV19 to TRBJ1-4; D ambiguous. This CDR3 contains 13 residues. Trimming removed 9 bases at V and 5 bases at J, with 13 bases between. Per germline, CDR1 LNHDA and CDR2 SQIVND (reference sequence).

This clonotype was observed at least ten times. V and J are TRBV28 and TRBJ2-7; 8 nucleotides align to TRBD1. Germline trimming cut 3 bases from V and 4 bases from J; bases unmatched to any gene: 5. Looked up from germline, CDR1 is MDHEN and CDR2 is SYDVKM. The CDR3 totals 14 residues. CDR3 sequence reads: CASSFPDRVYEQYF. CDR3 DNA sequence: TGTGCCAGCAGTTTTCCGGACAGGGTGTACGAGCAGTACTTC.

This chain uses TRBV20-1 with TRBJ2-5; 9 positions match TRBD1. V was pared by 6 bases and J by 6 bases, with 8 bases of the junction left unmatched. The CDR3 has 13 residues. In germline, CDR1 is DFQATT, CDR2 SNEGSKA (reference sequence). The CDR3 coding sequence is TGCAGTGCCCGACCGGGACAGGGACAGACCCAGTACTTC. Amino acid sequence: CSARPGQGQTQYF.

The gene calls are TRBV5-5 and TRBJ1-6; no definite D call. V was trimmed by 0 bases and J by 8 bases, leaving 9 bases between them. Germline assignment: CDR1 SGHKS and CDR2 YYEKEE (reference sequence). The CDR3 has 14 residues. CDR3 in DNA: TGTGCCAGCAGCTTGGTCAGAAGGGATTCACCCCTCCACTTT. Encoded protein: CASSLVRRDSPLHF.

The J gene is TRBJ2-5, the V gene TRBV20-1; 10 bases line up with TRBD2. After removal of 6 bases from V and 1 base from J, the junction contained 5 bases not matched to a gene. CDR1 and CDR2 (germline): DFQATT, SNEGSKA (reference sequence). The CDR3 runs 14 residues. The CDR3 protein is CSAKLAGPQETQYF. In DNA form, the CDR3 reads TGCAGTGCCAAACTAGCGGGGCCCCAAGAGACCCAGTACTTC.

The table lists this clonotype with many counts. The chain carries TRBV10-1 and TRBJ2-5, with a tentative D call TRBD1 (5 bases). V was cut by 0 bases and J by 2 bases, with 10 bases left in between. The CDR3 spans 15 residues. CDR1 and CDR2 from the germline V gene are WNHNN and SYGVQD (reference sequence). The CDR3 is CASSESGPSQETQYF. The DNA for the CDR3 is TGCGCCAGCAGTGAGTCGGGGCCCTCGCAAGAGACCCAGTACTTC.

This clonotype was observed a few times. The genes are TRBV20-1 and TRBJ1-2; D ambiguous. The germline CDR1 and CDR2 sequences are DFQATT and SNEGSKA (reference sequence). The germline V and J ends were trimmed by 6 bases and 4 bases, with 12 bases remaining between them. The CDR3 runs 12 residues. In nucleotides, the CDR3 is TGCAGTGCCAACCCGGTTGGCTATGGCTACACCTTC. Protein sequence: CSANPVGYGYTF.

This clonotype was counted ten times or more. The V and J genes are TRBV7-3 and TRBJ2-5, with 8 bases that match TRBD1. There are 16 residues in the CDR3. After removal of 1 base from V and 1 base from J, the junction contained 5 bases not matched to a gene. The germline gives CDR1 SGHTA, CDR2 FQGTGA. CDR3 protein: CASSLKGRGPQETQYF. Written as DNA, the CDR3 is TGTGCCAGCAGCTTAAAAGGCAGGGGGCCCCAAGAGACCCAGTACTTC. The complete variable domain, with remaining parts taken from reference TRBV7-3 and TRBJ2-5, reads GAGVSQTPSNKVTEKGKYVELRCDPISGHTALYWYRQSLGQGPEFLIYFQGTGAADDSGLPNDRFFAVRPEGSVSTLKIQRTERGDSAVYLCASSLKGRGPQETQYFGPGTRLLVL.

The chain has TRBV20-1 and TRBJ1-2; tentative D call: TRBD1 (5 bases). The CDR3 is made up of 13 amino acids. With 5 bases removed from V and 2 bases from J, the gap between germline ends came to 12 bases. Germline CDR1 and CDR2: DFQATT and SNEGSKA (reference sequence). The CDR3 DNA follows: TGCAGTGCTTCGATGTGGGGGAACTATGGCTACACCTTC. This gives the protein CSASMWGNYGYTF.

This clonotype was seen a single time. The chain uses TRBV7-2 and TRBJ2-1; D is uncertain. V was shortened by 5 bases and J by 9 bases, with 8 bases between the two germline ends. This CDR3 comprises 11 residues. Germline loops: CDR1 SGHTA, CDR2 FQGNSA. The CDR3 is CASSPAIEQFF. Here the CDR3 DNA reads TGTGCCAGCAGCCCTGCAATTGAGCAGTTCTTC.

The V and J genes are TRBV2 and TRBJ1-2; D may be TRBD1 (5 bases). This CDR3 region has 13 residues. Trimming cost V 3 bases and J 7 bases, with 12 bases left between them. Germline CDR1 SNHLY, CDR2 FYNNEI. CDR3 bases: TGTGCCAGCAGTGATTTCGTCCAGGGTGGCTACACCTTC. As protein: CASSDFVQGGYTF.

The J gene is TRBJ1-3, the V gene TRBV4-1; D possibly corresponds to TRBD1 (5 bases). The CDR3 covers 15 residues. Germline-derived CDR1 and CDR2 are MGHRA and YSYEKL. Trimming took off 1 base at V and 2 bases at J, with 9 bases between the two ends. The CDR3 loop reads CASSQVGGTGNTIYF. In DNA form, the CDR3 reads TGCGCCAGCAGCCAAGTCGGGGGTACTGGAAACACCATATATTTT.

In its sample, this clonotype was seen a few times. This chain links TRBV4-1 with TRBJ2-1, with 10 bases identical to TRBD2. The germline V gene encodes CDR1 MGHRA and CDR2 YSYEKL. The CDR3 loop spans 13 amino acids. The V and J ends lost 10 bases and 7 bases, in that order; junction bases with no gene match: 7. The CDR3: CANLAGGRNEQFF. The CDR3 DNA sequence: TGCGCCAACTTAGCGGGAGGAAGGAATGAGCAGTTCTTC.

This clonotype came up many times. The DNA of the CDR3 is TGTGCCAGCAAGGCAGGGGGAGAGGGCAATCAGCCCCAGCATTTT. Amino acids: CASKAGGEGNQPQHF. This sequence joins TRBV12-3 or TRBV12-4 and TRBJ1-5; 7 positions match TRBD1. V shed 7 bases and J 2 bases; nucleotides not matched to a gene: 8. The CDR3 is 15 residues long.